This T cell receptor (beta chain) came from a study of CD8 T cells in ankylosing spondylitis. Overall study findings and caveats: Disease-linked clones proved CD8+ and comparatively uncommon in peripheral blood. Reports say disease-linked clones showed up significantly more in matched ankylosing spondylitis synovial fluid. A subset of motif variants has previously been described in the synovial fluid and blood of reactive arthritis.

This clonotype was picked up a small number of times. Its antigen is not identified. Germline assignment: CDR1 DFQATT and CDR2 SNEGSKA (reference sequence). The CDR3 contains 14 residues. The J segment lost 3 bases and the V segment lost 2 bases, leaving 4 bases of the junction unmatched. Each CDR3 protein is one row after TCRdb ran MiXCR on the 5' RACE reads. The profile shows under 150,000 distinct CDR3 sequences, around 9.7% of them singletons. The sequencing input was blood, either unsorted or a sorted T cell fraction (not recorded which). This clonotype was sampled from a male donor with ankylosing spondylitis or in good health (not recorded which). The chain couples TRBV20-1 to TRBJ1-2; 9 bases are a match to TRBD1. The CDR3 nucleotides are TGCAGTGCTAGACCGGGACAGGGTGACTATGGCTACACCTTC. Residues: CSARPGQGDYGYTF.